These T cell receptor beta chains were read from a single sample in a study of blood T cells in healthy people across ages. TCRdb processed the 5' RACE reads anew with MiXCR; each CDR3 protein has one entry. The table lists roughly 2 million distinct CDR3 sequences, about 49% of them singletons, with roughly 2% in the top ten. The sample consisted of blood. The receptors were gathered from a middle-aged woman in good health. Both conserved end residues are part of each CDR3. A D gene is named only where the DNA matches it firmly. Where a row states a size, it is once, few, many or the class of an expanded clone; other rows omit it.

J | D | size | V | CDR3 | DNA
TRBJ1-2 | NA | few | TRBV12-3/TRBV12-4 | CASSLPNNYGYTF | TGTGCCAGCAGTTTGCCGAATAACTATGGCTACACCTTC
TRBJ1-4 | TRBD1 | few | TRBV7-8 | CASSSSDRVDEKLFF | TGTGCCAGCAGCTCCTCGGACAGGGTTGATGAAAAACTGTTTTTT
TRBJ2-1 | NA | NA | TRBV11-2 | CASSFGEKSYNEQFF | TGTGCCAGCAGCTTCGGTGAAAAGTCCTACAATGAGCAGTTCTTC
TRBJ2-5 | NA | NA | TRBV7-2 | CASSLGPGASETQYF | TGTGCCAGCAGCTTAGGTCCAGGGGCTTCTGAGACCCAGTACTTC
TRBJ2-6 | TRBD1 | NA | TRBV7-8 | CASSLPSNQGAGANVLTF | TGTGCCAGCAGCTTACCCTCCAACCAGGGGGCAGGGGCCAACGTCCTGACTTTC
TRBJ2-3 | TRBD2 | NA | TRBV6-1 | CASSGLAGVPAPDTQYF | TGTGCCAGCAGTGGGCTAGCGGGGGTTCCGGCACCAGATACGCAGTATTTT
TRBJ2-2 | NA | NA | TRBV5-1 | CASSETQNTGELFF | TGCGCCAGCAGCGAGACACAGAACACCGGGGAGCTGTTTTTT
TRBJ2-7 | TRBD2 | NA | TRBV20-1 | CSASFGTSGRYEQYF | TGCAGTGCTAGCTTTGGGACTAGCGGGCGTTACGAGCAGTACTTC
TRBJ1-2 | NA | once | TRBV6-5 | CASSSPGTWSYGYTF | TGTGCCAGCAGCTCCCCCGGGACCTGGTCTTATGGCTACACCTTC
TRBJ1-2 | NA | NA | TRBV27 | CASSALIGANYGYTF | TGTGCCAGCAGTGCACTCATAGGGGCTAACTATGGCTACACCTTC
TRBJ2-1 | TRBD1 | NA | TRBV5-1 | CASGTGSSYNEQFF | TGCGCCAGCGGGACAGGGAGCTCCTACAATGAGCAGTTCTTC
TRBJ2-7 | NA | NA | TRBV9 | CASSVAGANYNEQYF | TGTGCCAGCAGCGTTGCGGGGGCCAACTACAATGAGCAGTACTTC
TRBJ1-6 | NA | NA | TRBV4-2 | CASRSPTDPRHSPLHF | TGTGCCAGCAGGTCCCCCACAGACCCGAGACATTCACCCCTCCACTTT
TRBJ1-2 | NA | few | TRBV28 | CAARDGNYGYTF | TGTGCCGCCCGGGACGGGAACTATGGCTACACCTTC
TRBJ2-7 | NA | NA | TRBV2 | CASSELVTPVSYEQYF | TGTGCCAGCAGTGAACTTGTGACTCCTGTCTCCTACGAGCAGTACTTC
TRBJ2-3 | TRBD1 | NA | TRBV28 | CASSLFDRVKGTDTQYF | TGTGCCAGCAGTTTATTCGACAGGGTAAAGGGCACAGATACGCAGTATTTT
TRBJ2-5 | NA | NA | TRBV29-1 | CSHAPGAETQYF | TGCAGTCACGCACCTGGGGCGGAGACCCAGTACTTC
TRBJ2-3 | TRBD2 | NA | TRBV4-3 | CASSQGGSGGVTQYF | TGCGCCAGCAGCCAAGGAGGTAGCGGGGGAGTTACGCAGTATTTT
TRBJ2-6 | NA | few | TRBV29-1 | CSASTGLELAGANVLTF | TGCAGCGCTAGCACAGGGTTGGAGTTGGCTGGGGCCAACGTCCTGACTTTC
TRBJ2-5 | TRBD2 | few | TRBV29-1 | CSVKGTSGGQETQYF | TGCAGCGTAAAGGGGACTAGCGGGGGCCAAGAGACCCAGTACTTC
TRBJ2-1 | TRBD1 | NA | TRBV4-2 | CASSQRGTGRNEQFF | TGTGCCAGCAGCCAACGCGGGACAGGGAGGAATGAGCAGTTCTTC
TRBJ2-3 | NA | once | TRBV7-2 | CASSLGYSSADTQYF | TGTGCCAGCAGCCTAGGTTACTCCAGCGCAGATACGCAGTATTTT
TRBJ1-2 | NA | NA | TRBV20-1 | CSARVHGQAYGYTF | TGCAGTGCTAGAGTACACGGACAAGCTTATGGCTACACCTTC
TRBJ2-3 | TRBD2 | NA | TRBV6-1 | CASSAPRGGGTDTQYF | TGTGCCAGCAGTGCCCCACGCGGGGGGGGAACAGATACGCAGTATTTT
TRBJ2-7 | NA | NA | TRBV6-6 | CASSLDISGSYEQYF | TGTGCCAGCAGTTTGGACATTTCCGGCTCCTACGAGCAGTACTTC
TRBJ2-7 | NA | NA | TRBV6-2/TRBV6-3 | CASRAWEDNEQYF | TGTGCCAGCAGAGCTTGGGAGGACAACGAGCAGTACTTC
TRBJ1-1 | NA | NA | TRBV5-1 | CASSPRQERQAFF | TGCGCCAGCAGCCCCAGACAGGAAAGGCAAGCTTTCTTT
TRBJ2-3 | NA | NA | TRBV4-2 | CASSRPDDSTQYF | TGTGCCAGCAGCCGCCCGGACGATTCAACGCAGTATTTT
TRBJ2-7 | NA | NA | TRBV4-2 | CASSQARDITSSYEQYF | TGTGCCAGCAGCCAAGCCCGGGATATTACAAGCTCCTACGAGCAGTACTTC
TRBJ2-3 | TRBD1 | NA | TRBV5-1 | CASSGAGTGSTDTQYF | TGCGCCAGCAGCGGAGCCGGGACAGGTAGCACAGATACGCAGTATTTT
TRBJ2-7 | NA | few | TRBV10-3 | CAISGVEKSSYEQYF | TGTGCCATCAGTGGGGTCGAGAAGAGCTCCTACGAGCAGTACTTC
TRBJ2-1 | TRBD2 | few | TRBV29-1 | CSVSSGGYEQFF | TGCAGCGTCTCTAGCGGGGGCTATGAGCAGTTCTTC
TRBJ1-1 | NA | NA | TRBV4-1 | CASSQKRNTEAFF | TGCGCCAGCAGCCAGAAACGGAACACTGAAGCTTTCTTT
TRBJ2-7 | NA | few | TRBV5-1 | CASSLDKISYEQYF | TGCGCCAGCAGCTTGGACAAGATCTCCTACGAGCAGTACTTC
TRBJ2-7 | TRBD2 | once | TRBV20-1 | CSASLTSGGNGEQYF | TGCAGTGCTAGTTTGACTAGCGGGGGAAATGGTGAGCAGTACTTC
TRBJ2-3 | NA | few | TRBV3-1 | CASARQANTDTQYF | TGTGCCAGCGCCCGGCAGGCGAACACAGATACGCAGTATTTT
TRBJ2-7 | NA | NA | TRBV6-2/TRBV6-3 | CASRPRDVSSYEQYF | TGTGCCAGCAGACCCCGGGACGTAAGCTCCTACGAGCAGTACTTC
TRBJ1-2 | NA | NA | TRBV11-2 | CASSFFQGGYTF | TGTGCCAGCAGCTTTTTTCAGGGCGGCTACACCTTC
TRBJ1-4 | NA | NA | TRBV7-9 | CASSSTFRTVFEKLFF | TGTGCCAGCAGCTCAACCTTTCGAACGGTCTTTGAAAAACTGTTTTTT
TRBJ2-1 | TRBD1 | NA | TRBV19 | CASIRQGGSSYNEQFF | TGTGCCAGTATAAGACAGGGGGGGAGCTCCTACAATGAGCAGTTCTTC
TRBJ2-7 | NA | NA | TRBV12-3/TRBV12-4 | CASGFGGHNEQYF | TGTGCCAGCGGGTTCGGGGGTCACAATGAGCAGTACTTC
TRBJ2-7 | NA | NA | TRBV15 | CATSRVGYEQYF | TGTGCCACCAGCAGAGTGGGCTACGAGCAGTACTTC
TRBJ2-3 | TRBD2 | NA | TRBV6-1 | CASTSGTRSDTQYF | TGTGCCAGCACCTCCGGGACTAGGTCAGATACGCAGTATTTT
TRBJ2-5 | TRBD2 | few | TRBV13 | CASSFRSAGGAQETQYF | TGTGCCAGCAGCTTTAGGTCTGCGGGGGGTGCCCAAGAGACCCAGTACTTC
TRBJ2-1 | NA | NA | TRBV12-5 | CASGYAGTYNEQFF | TGTGCTAGTGGCTACGCCGGGACATATAATGAGCAGTTCTTC
TRBJ1-1 | NA | few | TRBV7-2 | CASSLGRVEAFF | TGTGCCAGCAGCCTCGGCCGGGTTGAAGCTTTCTTT
TRBJ2-7 | TRBD2 | NA | TRBV27 | CASSSQAGFSSYEQYF | TGTGCCAGCAGCTCTCAAGCGGGGTTTAGCTCCTACGAGCAGTACTTC
TRBJ1-1 | TRBD1 | few | TRBV11-1 | CASSKQGGIRKDTEAFF | TGTGCCAGCAGCAAACAGGGGGGAATTCGAAAGGACACTGAAGCTTTCTTT
TRBJ1-2 | TRBD1 | NA | TRBV7-3 | CASSPRQGVDYGYTF | TGTGCCAGCAGCCCGAGACAGGGGGTCGACTATGGCTACACCTTC
TRBJ1-2 | TRBD1 | few | TRBV4-3 | CASSQAGTGTSGYTF | TGCGCCAGCAGCCAGGCCGGGACAGGGACGAGCGGCTACACCTTC
TRBJ2-7 | NA | few | TRBV7-2 | CASSSLGQGTYEQYF | TGTGCCAGCAGCTCCCTCGGGCAGGGAACCTACGAGCAGTACTTC
TRBJ1-5 | NA | NA | TRBV6-2/TRBV6-3 | CASSYSLGSSNQPQHF | TGTGCCAGCAGTTACTCTCTTGGGAGTAGCAATCAGCCCCAGCATTTT
TRBJ1-2 | NA | NA | TRBV6-2/TRBV6-3 | CATSDGGRGGYTF | TGTGCCACATCGGACGGGGGGCGCGGCGGCTACACCTTC
TRBJ2-1 | NA | few | TRBV6-5 | CATRRGLDEQFF | TGTGCCACCCGCCGGGGGCTCGATGAGCAGTTCTTC
TRBJ2-7 | TRBD1 | NA | TRBV7-9 | CASSAPTGGEQYF | TGTGCCAGCAGCGCACCGACAGGGGGGGAGCAGTACTTC